The sequence of this TCR beta chain was determined in a study of blood T cell repertoires in COVID-19. Study as a whole: In each case, the material was cDNA or gDNA derived from T cells, B-cell-depleted T cells, or PBMCs.

The study recruited people aged 18 to 89 years across approximately 23 US areas. Grouping used clinical history reported by participants in a survey and questionnaire. Authors' data handling: Reference gene primer amplification gave estimated nucleated cell counts. This table comes from immunoSEQ multiplex PCR, and its TCRdb copy is limited to in-frame clones, with some not included. For V, J and clone size, that table is used; D and trimming come from the DNA. The top ten hold about 0.75% of the sample, which has approximately 470,000 clones, roughly 90% seen once. Looked up from germline, CDR1 is MDHEN and CDR2 is SYDVKM. V dropped 4 bases and J dropped 0 bases, with 10 bases sitting between them. This CDR3 region has 16 residues.

Sequencing was performed on PBMCs or T cells enriched from blood (not recorded which). This TCR was recovered from a woman aged 18-30 years who had recovered from COVID-19. This sequence joins TRBV28 and TRBJ2-6; weak D call: TRBD2 (5 bases). The CDR3 DNA follows: TGTGCCAGCAGTTCCCCGGGGAACTCTGGGGCCAACGTCCTGACTTTC. Residues: CASSSPGNSGANVLTF.